The text below deals with one T cell receptor beta chain. The antigen remains unidentified. This entry belongs to a study of long-term antiretroviral therapy in people with HIV. Study-wide results and limits: No data on ART adherence, viral resistance or therapy changes. Controls exceeded HIV repertoires in CDR3 length range.

V shed 3 bases, J shed 11 bases, and the junction held 9 bases outside the gene matches. The CDR3 has 13 residues. The germline V gene encodes CDR1 SGHVS and CDR2 FNYEAQ. The samples, holding roughly 1-11 million cryopreserved PBMC, were thawed before DNA extraction was carried out. immunoSEQ v3.0 was run at survey level. Sequencing was intended to reach 40,000-50,000 T-cell genomes per sample. Sequencing was performed with immunoSEQ multiplex PCR; in TCRdb, only in-frame clones are kept and a portion is missing. The table includes 20,000 to 30,000 clones, 88% detected once. The V call is TRBV7-6, the J call TRBJ1-2, with TRBD1 matching over 7 bases. Sequencing was performed on unsorted PBMCs, taken around 4.5 years after starting antiretroviral therapy. The origin of this receptor is a man aged 25-45 years with HIV. In DNA, the CDR3 is TGTGCCAGCAGCTTGTTTCCAGGGGGATGGTACACCTTC. This encodes CASSLFPGGWYTF.